This TCR beta chain was captured in a study of blood T cell repertoires in COVID-19. Study information: Italy, Spain and the United States were the sources of the convalescent and acute COVID-19 samples.

Adults between roughly 18 and 89 years of age took part from fewer than 30 US areas. Cohorts were based on clinical histories the participants reported. The V and J ends lost 6 bases and 9 bases respectively, with 9 bases between them. CDR1 and CDR2 from the germline V gene are MDHEN and SYDVKM. CDR3 size: 11 residues. Original processing methods: It was from reference gene primer amplification that nucleated cell counts were estimated. Sequenced by immunoSEQ multiplex PCR; TCRdb stores in-frame clones only, minus some. The V and J calls and clone size are taken from that table; D and trimming were inferred from the DNA. This sample has under 200,000 clones, with 89% found just once.

Sample: PBMCs or T cells enriched from blood (not recorded which). The genes are TRBV28 and TRBJ1-5; D remains unclear. The clonotype comes from a woman aged 18-29 years who had recovered from COVID-19. The CDR3 protein is CASREGGPQHF. CDR3 bases: TGTGCCAGCAGGGAGGGCGGGCCCCAGCATTTT. The full variable domain, completed using reference TRBV28 and TRBJ1-5, is DVKVTQSSRYLVKRTGEKVFLECVQDMDHENMFWYRQDPGLGLRLIYFSYDVKMKEKGDIPEGYSVSREKKERFSLILESASTNQTSMYLCASREGGPQHFGDGTRLSIL.